This record looks at one TCR beta chain sequence and its context. The antigen this receptor binds is unknown. Within one base of it there is no much larger clone, and no base qualities were kept. Including cysteine and phenylalanine, the CDR3 has 13 amino acids. The read is trimmed to its CDR3 DNA, 39 bases read in frame from base 1. CDR1 and CDR2, looked up from the germline V gene, are SGHTA and FQGNSA. The germline ends are 7 bases apart after V is trimmed by 4 bases and J by 6 bases. These data originate in a study of vaccination and CD4 T cells after COVID-19 (dated by TCRdb to 2022 to 2024). Describing the broader study: Convalescent patients had a positive SARS-CoV-2 result on nasal swab PCR, and of these patients, nine had mild disease and one had severe disease. In under twelve COVID-19 convalescent patients and a handful of infection-naive healthy vaccine recipients, researchers compared the spike-specific CD4+ TCR repertoire from before mRNA vaccination with the repertoire from after. For stimulating the cultures, overlapping spike peptide pools were used, derived from SARS-CoV-2 as well as from the common cold coronaviruses HCoV-NL63, HCoV-OC43 and HCoV-229E. Post-vaccine blood samples were obtained a median of around 74 days after the second vaccine dose, with a range of about 12 to 241 days. Control cultures used a CEFX viral epitope pool as positive control, an HIV-1 Nef peptide pool as negative control, or no peptide. Participants received two doses of either the Pfizer-BioNTech BNT162b2 vaccine (n=8) or the Moderna mRNA-1273 vaccine (n=2). Six males and four females were included in the convalescent cohort, with two Hispanic individuals, seven Caucasians, two Asians and one multiracial person represented. Post-COVID blood samples from convalescent patients were collected a median of approximately 93 days after diagnosis, with a range of 35 to 161 days. General findings and caveats noted by the study authors: Although the median number of SARS-CoV-2-reactive clonotypes went up from fewer than 25 after infection to 38 after vaccination, the increase was not significant. In convalescent patients, a median 86.3% of post-vaccine SARS-CoV-2-reactive clones were detected only after vaccination, and vaccine-specific priming was suggested by this finding. In convalescent patients, nearly all vaccine-specific clones (304 of 307) were found to be mono-reactive for SARS-CoV-2 spike rather than cross-reactive with common cold coronaviruses. Only a relatively small number of convalescent patients were included in the study, and early timepoints following natural infection were not analyzed.

This specimen's treatment or condition label, per the study, means: approximately 10-day PBMC culture with coronavirus spike peptide pools or control peptides (ViraFEST assay). To expand antigen-specific T cells with peptide pools and then pick out the expanded clonotypes through TCR sequencing, the study relied on the ViraFEST assay. The convalescent patients' positive SARS-CoV-2 PCR tests fell between March and December 2020, which was before the Alpha, Beta and Delta variants emerged in the United States. Each well held roughly 2.2 million PBMCs cultured in IMDM containing approximately 5% human AB serum and approximately 10 IU/ml IL-2, with about 9.4 ug/ml peptide pools added. On days 3 and 7, half of the culture medium was replaced with fresh IL-2-containing medium. Once the cells had been in culture for around ten days, the EasySep CD4+ T cell isolation kit was used to isolate CD4+ T cells by negative selection. Ficoll-Paque Plus gradient centrifugation was used to isolate PBMCs from whole blood, and the isolated PBMCs were then either used fresh or cryopreserved at -140C. Culture conditions were generally each tested in triplicate wells.

The library was built by means of PCR. TCR sequencing of DNA from cultured CD4+ T cells used the Oncomine TCR Beta short-read assay at the Johns Hopkins FTIC core. The QIAamp micro DNA kit was used to extract genomic DNA from the cultured CD4+ T cells. The Oncomine TCR Beta libraries from cultured CD4+ T cells were pooled using unique dual indexes and then sequenced on an Illumina iSeq 100. Turning to the authors' computational methods: Non-productive sequences were filtered out, and CDR3s that did not start with C, did not end with F or W, or were shorter than 7 amino acids were discarded. Antigen-specific clonotypes were identified using the MANAFEST web application through comparison of peptide-stimulated wells with reference and other culture wells. For a clone to be called positive, the clone needed an FDR below 0.05, an odds ratio above 5, and a productive frequency above 0.1% in at least two of three replicate wells. A clonotype counted as cross-reactive if it showed significant expansion both in the SARS-CoV-2 spike wells and in at least one common cold coronavirus spike condition. Using R version 3.6.1, CDR3 homology was evaluated through Levenshtein distances (stringdist) along with unrooted phylogenetic trees (ape). TCRdb applied fastp at Q25 and MiXCR to the public reads, then kept only in-frame beta chains. CDR3 protein duplicates are merged, each entry listing the most common genes and DNA. The V and J calls here are based on TCRdb, not the publication. This sample has 15,000 or so distinct CDR3 sequences in its table, and under 85% of those were observed once. The ten largest clones represent around 15% of the sample.

The sequenced material came from CD4+ T cells from blood, cultured in vitro. The clonotype was recovered from a human donor who had recovered from COVID-19. The chain employs TRBV7-2 and TRBJ1-6; there is no confident call for the D gene. The nucleotide sequence is given as TGTGCCAGCAGCTCCACACGTAATTCACCCCTCCACTTT. Its protein product is CASSSTRNSPLHF.